This T cell receptor (beta chain) was captured in a study of metastatic and nonmetastatic thyroid tumors. About the study: Blood and tumor or nodule tissue repertoires from malignant and benign thyroid patients were compared.

This CDR3 comprises 13 residues. Trimming stripped 5 bases from V and 5 bases from J, with 12 bases between. Germline V gene data show CDR1 as MNHNS and CDR2 as SASEGT. Each patient came to thyroid surgery without any prior treatment (of any kind). The authors' processing: Across clinicopathological groups, CDR3 differences served as the basis for building a distant-metastasis classifier for papillary thyroid cancer. TCRdb reassembled clones from the PCR reads with MiXCR. The V and J calls and clone size come from TCRdb's table, not from the authors' own analysis. The data contain over 20,000 clones, about a sixth of them singletons. This clone was detected many times. A much larger clone lies one base from this, so it may be a read error. This specimen includes other DNA sequences encoding the same CDR3.

The sequencing sample was made of blood. This clonotype was sampled from a female donor with papillary thyroid cancer or a benign thyroid nodule (not recorded which). Some clones in this sample may be carry-over from other donors' samples. This sequence joins TRBV6-1 and TRBJ2-5; TRBD2 might be the D (5 bases). CDR3 sequence reads: CASSLLASETQYF. The CDR3 region has the DNA TGTGCCAGCAGTCTTCTAGCTTCGGAGACCCAGTACTTC.